The 21 T cell receptor beta chains presented below share a single source sample, sequenced in a study of HIV-infected children after antiretroviral therapy interruption (dated by TCRdb to the late 2010s). The library was generated by 3' RACE. Sequenced using an Illumina MiSeq. TCR libraries were constructed from RNA with a 3' RACE protocol that used unique molecular identifiers to correct for PCR amplification bias. TCRdb ran its own pipeline on the public reads, namely fastp trimming at Q25 and MiXCR clone calling, and kept in-frame beta chains. Entries are consolidated by CDR3 protein sequence, retaining the most common genes and DNA. This sample comprises 70,000 to 90,000 distinct CDR3 sequences, less than 7% of them detected only once. Approximately 1.2% of the sample is in the top ten clones. According to the study, the label for this sample's treatment or condition signals: PENTA 11 planned treatment interruption arm or continuous ART arm.

This specimen consisted of CD45RA+ CD4+ T cells from PBMCs, pooled from several time points, obtained from a donor given antiretroviral therapy, either interrupted or continuous. The meaning of the sample's cell subset or site label: naive CD4+ CD45RA+ CD45RO- T cells. These receptors all come from a pool of human donors with HIV.

This clonotype appeared a few times. The genes are TRBV5-5 and TRBJ1-2; possible D gene TRBD1, 6 bases. The CDR3 length is 12 residues. V dropped 6 bases and J dropped 3 bases, with 9 bases sitting between them. The germline CDR1 and CDR2 sequences are SGHKS and YYEKEE (reference sequence). The CDR3 spells CASTDSHYGYTF. The CDR3 bases are TGTGCCAGCACGGACAGTCACTATGGCTACACCTTC.

In its sample, this clonotype was seen a few times. The chain joins TRBV18 to TRBJ2-3; D is unclear. This CDR3 has 14 amino acids. CDR1 KGHSH and CDR2 LQKENI come from the germline V gene. With 2 bases removed from V and 2 bases from J, the gap between germline ends came to 8 bases. The CDR3 loop reads CASSPDRITDTQYF. The CDR3 DNA reads TGTGCCAGCTCACCAGACCGGATCACAGATACGCAGTATTTT.

This clonotype was seen many times. The rearrangement uses TRBV4-1 and TRBJ1-1; D not certain. V dropped 3 bases and J dropped 1 base, with 3 bases sitting between them. CDR3 size: 12 residues. Germline CDR1 is MGHRA and CDR2 is YSYEKL. The CDR3 reads CASSHGNTEAFF. As DNA, the CDR3 is TGCGCCAGCAGCCACGGGAACACTGAAGCTTTCTTT.

At least ten counts were recorded for this clonotype. This chain joins TRBV10-1 and TRBJ1-3; D is ambiguous. Trimming cost V 10 bases and J 0 bases, with 7 bases left between them. The CDR3 spans 12 residues. Germline V gene sequence: CDR1 WNHNN, CDR2 SYGVQD (reference sequence). CDR3 DNA sequence: TGCGCCACCGCGGACTCTGGAAACACCATATATTTT. This codes for CATADSGNTIYF.

This clonotype was seen only a few times. The chain uses TRBV4-2 and TRBJ2-5; the match to TRBD2 covers 13 bases. The junction had 6 bases not matched to a gene; V was cut back by 2 bases and J by 6 bases. The germline CDR1 and CDR2 sequences are LGHNA and YNFKEQ. The CDR3 is made up of 16 amino acids. The CDR3 DNA reads as TGTGCCAGCAGCCAACCTACTAGCGGGGGGGCCAAGACCCAGTACTTC. This codes for CASSQPTSGGAKTQYF.

This clonotype was seen ten or more times. This chain connects TRBV12-3 or TRBV12-4 to TRBJ1-1; 8 bases match TRBD1. This CDR3 spans 14 amino acids. Trimming cost V 5 bases and J 4 bases; bases outside gene matches: 6. The CDR3 DNA is TGTGCCAGCAGTGAACAGGGGGGGGTCACTGAAGCTTTCTTT. This gives the protein CASSEQGGVTEAFF.

The sample holds a few counts of this clonotype. V and J are TRBV11-1 and TRBJ1-3, with a tentative D call TRBD1 (5 bases). V was clipped by 3 bases and J by 1 base, with 7 bases between them. The CDR3 consists of 14 residues. Looked up from germline, CDR1 is SGHAT and CDR2 is FQDESV (reference sequence). The CDR3 coding sequence is TGTGCCAGCAGCTTGGGGGAGTCTGGAAACACCATATATTTT. It codes for CASSLGESGNTIYF.

In this sample, this clonotype turned up many times. Here the CDR3 DNA reads TGTGCCATCAGTGGGGCACCGAACACTGAAGCTTTCTTT. Translated: CAISGAPNTEAFF. The V call is TRBV10-3, the J call TRBJ1-1, with no clear D. Between the trimmed V and J ends, which lost 4 bases and 1 base, there was a span of 7 bases. Germline CDR1 is ENHRY and CDR2 is SYGVKD. The CDR3 has 13 amino acids.

In its sample, this clonotype was seen many times. The chain is built from TRBV7-2 and TRBJ2-7; TRBD2 might be the D (6 bases). Trimming shortened V by 6 bases and J by 3 bases, and 9 bases separated the two germline ends. The CDR3 contains 12 residues. Looked up from germline, CDR1 is SGHTA and CDR2 is FQGNSA. Here the CDR3 reads CASSRGLYEQYF. The CDR3 DNA follows: TGTGCCAGCAGTCGGGGACTCTACGAGCAGTACTTC.

In this sample, this clonotype turned up many times. J is TRBJ2-1 and V is TRBV20-1, with D possibly matching TRBD2 (5 bases). The CDR3 contains 14 residues. Germline values: CDR1 DFQATT, CDR2 SNEGSKA (reference sequence). The ends were cut back, 4 bases at V and 4 bases at J, with 14 bases in the middle. The CDR3 sequence is CSAMQAERYNEQFF. In DNA form, the CDR3 reads TGCAGTGCTATGCAAGCGGAGAGGTACAATGAGCAGTTCTTC.

This clonotype has a count of ten or more. CDR3 protein: CASSQGPLKSEHEQFF. In DNA, the CDR3 is TGTGCCAGCAGTCAAGGCCCCTTGAAGAGCGAGCATGAGCAGTTCTTC. The chain recombines TRBV2 with TRBJ2-1; D is unclear. Germline loops: CDR1 SNHLY, CDR2 FYNNEI. V was clipped by 5 bases and J by 8 bases, with 22 bases between them. The CDR3 length is 16 residues. The full variable domain, in which reference TRBV2 and TRBJ2-1 provide the parts outside the CDR3, is EPEVTQTPSHQVTQMGQEVILRCVPISNHLYFYWYRQILGQKVEFLVSFYNNEISEKSEIFDDQFSVERPDGSNFTLKIRSTKLEDSAMYFCASSQGPLKSEHEQFFGPGTRLTVL.

The V call is TRBV29-1, the J call TRBJ2-7; TRBD1 agrees at 9 bases. V dropped 3 bases and J dropped 6; count of bases not matched to a gene: 9. The CDR3 extends over 14 amino acids. In germline, CDR1 is SQVTM, CDR2 ANQGSEA. CDR3 coding DNA: TGCAGCGTTGAGACGGGACAGGGCTTGGGCGAGCAGTACTTC. Residues: CSVETGQGLGEQYF.

This clonotype was counted at least ten times. The V and J genes are TRBV7-2 and TRBJ1-1, with D perhaps matching TRBD1 (6 bases). This CDR3 spans 14 amino acids. Trimming stripped 6 bases from V and 4 bases from J, with 15 bases between. The germline CDR1 and CDR2 sequences are SGHTA and FQGNSA. The CDR3 spells CASRPGQLGTEAFF. DNA for the CDR3: TGTGCCAGCAGGCCCGGACAGTTGGGCACTGAAGCTTTCTTT.

This clonotype was seen many times. The rearrangement uses TRBV10-3 and TRBJ2-5, with 7 bases aligning to TRBD1. Germline V gene data show CDR1 as ENHRY and CDR2 as SYGVKD. CDR3 length equals 16 residues. V dropped 4 bases and J dropped 5; count of bases not matched to a gene: 13. CDR3 in DNA: TGTGCCATCAGTGGAGGGGACAGAGGCAATTCGGAGACCCAGTACTTC. The encoded protein is CAISGGDRGNSETQYF.

This chain joins TRBV9 and TRBJ2-6, with D possibly being TRBD1 or TRBD2 (6 bases each). The CDR3 is 18 amino acids. Germline CDR1 is SGDLS and CDR2 is YYNGEE. V gave up 0 bases and J gave up 2 bases, with 15 bases separating them. The DNA for the CDR3 is TGTGCCAGCAGCGTAGAAAGGGGGGTGGGTGCTGGGGCCAACGTCCTGACTTTC. This sequence encodes CASSVERGVGAGANVLTF.

The gene calls are TRBV5-1 and TRBJ2-3; D is ambiguous. The V gene lost 0 bases and the J gene lost 4 bases, with 9 bases spanning the gap. This CDR3 region has 14 residues. Per germline, CDR1 SGHRS and CDR2 YFSETQ. DNA of the CDR3: TGCGCCAGCAGCTTGGTAACAGTTTCAGATACGCAGTATTTT. This sequence encodes CASSLVTVSDTQYF.

This clonotype was observed many times. V usage is TRBV5-1 and J usage is TRBJ2-5; TRBD1 matches at 8 bases. Germline V CDR1 and CDR2: SGHRS, YFSETQ. The CDR3 consists of 13 residues. V trimming: 4 bases; J trimming: 5 bases; junction bases outside the gene matches: 4. CDR3 DNA sequence: TGCGCCAGCAGCCGGACAGGGAAGGAGACCCAGTACTTC. Residues: CASSRTGKETQYF.

V gene TRBV5-1 combines with J gene TRBJ2-7, with 7 bases matching TRBD1. This CDR3 contains 15 residues. The germline V gene encodes CDR1 SGHRS and CDR2 YFSETQ. The V segment lost 2 bases and the J segment 2 bases; nucleotides outside the gene matches: 7. The CDR3 nucleotides are TGCGCCAGCAGCTTCGGGACAGCCCGAGCCTACGAGCAGTACTTC. It yields the protein CASSFGTARAYEQYF.

This clonotype was recorded at least ten times. The V and J genes are TRBV24-1 and TRBJ2-1, with a possible D match to TRBD1 (5 bases). V lost 1 base to trimming and J lost 8 bases, with 14 bases between them. The CDR3 is 15 amino acids. The germline V gene has CDR1 KGHDR and CDR2 SFDVKD. The CDR3: CATSDLREQVYEQFF. The DNA of the CDR3 is TGTGCCACCAGTGATTTAAGGGAACAGGTTTATGAGCAGTTCTTC.

This clonotype was found many times. The chain carries TRBV6-1 and TRBJ1-4; D uncertain. Trimming removed 1 base at V and 8 bases at J, with 11 bases between. This CDR3 comprises 14 residues. Germline V gene lookup returns CDR1 MNHNS and CDR2 SASEGT. The DNA for the CDR3 is TGTGCCAGCAGTGAAGGCATCGGCGCGGAAAAACTGTTTTTT. Translating it yields CASSEGIGAEKLFF.

This clonotype occurred many times. The chain carries TRBV6-5 and TRBJ1-1; D unclear. The germline V gene encodes CDR1 MNHEY and CDR2 SVGAGI. The CDR3 contains 13 residues. Deletions cut 0 bases from V and 9 bases from J, with 11 bases between. The CDR3 protein is CASSYSNREQAFF. The CDR3 region has the DNA TGTGCCAGCAGTTACTCGAATCGAGAACAAGCTTTCTTT.